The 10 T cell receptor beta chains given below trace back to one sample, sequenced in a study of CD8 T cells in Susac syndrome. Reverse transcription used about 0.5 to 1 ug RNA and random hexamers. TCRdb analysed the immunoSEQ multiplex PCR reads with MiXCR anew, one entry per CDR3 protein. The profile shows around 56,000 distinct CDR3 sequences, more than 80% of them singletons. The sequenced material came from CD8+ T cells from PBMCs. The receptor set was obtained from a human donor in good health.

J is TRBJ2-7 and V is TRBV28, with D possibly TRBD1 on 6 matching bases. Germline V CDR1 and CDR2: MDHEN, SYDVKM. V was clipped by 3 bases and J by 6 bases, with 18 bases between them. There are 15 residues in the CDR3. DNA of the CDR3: TGTGCCAGCAGTTTGAACAGGGCAATTCCGTCCGAGCAGTACTTC. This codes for CASSLNRAIPSEQYF.

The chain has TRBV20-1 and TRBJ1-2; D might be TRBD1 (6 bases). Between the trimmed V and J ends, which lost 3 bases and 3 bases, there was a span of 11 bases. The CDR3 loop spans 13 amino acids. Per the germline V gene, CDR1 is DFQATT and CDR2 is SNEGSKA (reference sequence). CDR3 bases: TGCAGTGCTAGGGACAGCGGGGACTATGGCTACACCTTC. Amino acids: CSARDSGDYGYTF.

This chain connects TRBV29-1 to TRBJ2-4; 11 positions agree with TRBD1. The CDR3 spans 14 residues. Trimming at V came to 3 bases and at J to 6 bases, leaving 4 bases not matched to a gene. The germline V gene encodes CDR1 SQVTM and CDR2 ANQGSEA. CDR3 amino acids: CSVDPGTGGNIQYF. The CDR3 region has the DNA TGCAGCGTTGACCCCGGGACAGGGGGAAACATTCAGTACTTC. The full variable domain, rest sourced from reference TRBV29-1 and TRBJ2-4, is SAVISQKPSRDICQRGTSLTIQCQVDSQVTMMFWYRQQPGQSLTLIATANQGSEATYESGFVIDKFPISRPNLTFSTLTVSNMSPEDSSIYLCSVDPGTGGNIQYFGAGTRLSVL.

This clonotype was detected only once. Written as DNA, the CDR3 is TGTGCCAGCAGTTTTGTTCCCACAGGGGGCGAGCAGTACTTC. Translating gives CASSFVPTGGEQYF. The genes are TRBV27 and TRBJ2-7; 8 bases are shared with TRBD1. Unmatched junction bases numbered 7, after V lost 3 bases and J lost 6 bases. From germline, CDR1 is MNHEY and CDR2 SMNVEV (reference sequence). The CDR3 is 14 amino acids.

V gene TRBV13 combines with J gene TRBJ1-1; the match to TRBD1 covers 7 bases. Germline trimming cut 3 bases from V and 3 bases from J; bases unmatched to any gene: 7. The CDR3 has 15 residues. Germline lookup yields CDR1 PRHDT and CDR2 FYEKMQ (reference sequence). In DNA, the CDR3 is TGTGCCAGCAGCTTCAATACAGGGGCCCACACTGAAGCTTTCTTT. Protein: CASSFNTGAHTEAFF.

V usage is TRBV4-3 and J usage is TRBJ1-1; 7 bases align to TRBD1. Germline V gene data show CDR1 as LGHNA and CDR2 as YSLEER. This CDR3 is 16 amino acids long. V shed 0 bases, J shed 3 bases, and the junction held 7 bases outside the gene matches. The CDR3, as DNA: TGCGCCAGCAGCCAAGACCAGACAGGGTGGGACACTGAAGCTTTCTTT. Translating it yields CASSQDQTGWDTEAFF.

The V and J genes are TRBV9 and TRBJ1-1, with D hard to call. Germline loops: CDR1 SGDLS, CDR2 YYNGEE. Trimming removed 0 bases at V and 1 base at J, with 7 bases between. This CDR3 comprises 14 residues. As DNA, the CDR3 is TGTGCCAGCAGCGTAGGGTCGGAGAACACTGAAGCTTTCTTT. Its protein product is CASSVGSENTEAFF.

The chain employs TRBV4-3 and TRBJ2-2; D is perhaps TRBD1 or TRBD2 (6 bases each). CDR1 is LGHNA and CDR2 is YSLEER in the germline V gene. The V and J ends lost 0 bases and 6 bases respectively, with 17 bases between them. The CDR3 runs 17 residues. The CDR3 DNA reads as TGCGCCAGCAGCCAAGATGGGAAGGGGGGCCTGGCCGGGGAGCTGTTTTTT. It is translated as CASSQDGKGGLAGELFF.

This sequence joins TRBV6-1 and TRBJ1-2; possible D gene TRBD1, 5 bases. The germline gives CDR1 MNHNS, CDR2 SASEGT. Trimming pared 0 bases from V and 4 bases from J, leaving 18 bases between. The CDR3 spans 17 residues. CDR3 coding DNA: TGTGCCAGCAGTGAAGCGCTATCGGGGGGGTGGGGCTATGGCTACACCTTC. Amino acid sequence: CASSEALSGGWGYGYTF.

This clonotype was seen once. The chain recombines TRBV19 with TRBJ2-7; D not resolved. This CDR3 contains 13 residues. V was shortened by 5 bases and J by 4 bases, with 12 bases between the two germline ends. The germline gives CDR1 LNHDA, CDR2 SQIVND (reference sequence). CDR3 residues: CASSPRQNYEQYF. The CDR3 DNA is TGTGCCAGTAGTCCCAGGCAGAATTACGAGCAGTACTTC.